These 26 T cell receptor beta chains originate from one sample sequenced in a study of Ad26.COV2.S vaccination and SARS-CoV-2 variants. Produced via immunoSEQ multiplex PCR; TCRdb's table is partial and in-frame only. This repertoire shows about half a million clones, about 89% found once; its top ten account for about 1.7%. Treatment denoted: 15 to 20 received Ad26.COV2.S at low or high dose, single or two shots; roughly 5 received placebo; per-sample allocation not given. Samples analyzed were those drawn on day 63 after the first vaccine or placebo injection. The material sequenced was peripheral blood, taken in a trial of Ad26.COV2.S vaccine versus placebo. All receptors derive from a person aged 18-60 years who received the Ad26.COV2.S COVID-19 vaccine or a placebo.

The CDR3 loop is CASSQAGGSEKLFF. The CDR3 DNA sequence: TGTGCCAGCAGCCAGGCAGGGGGCAGCGAAAAACTGTTTTTT. This chain connects TRBV3-1 (or the pseudogene TRBV3-2) to TRBJ1-4, with 8 nucleotides matching TRBD1. The CDR3 spans 14 residues. With 3 bases clipped from V and 8 bases from J, the junction kept 5 bases outside the gene matches. Germline V CDR1 and CDR2: LGHDT, YNNKEL (reference sequence).

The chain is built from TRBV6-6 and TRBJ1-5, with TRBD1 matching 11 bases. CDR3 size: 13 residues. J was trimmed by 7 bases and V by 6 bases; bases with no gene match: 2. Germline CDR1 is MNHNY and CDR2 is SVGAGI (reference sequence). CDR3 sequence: CASSRTGGQPQHF. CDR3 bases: TGTGCCAGCAGCAGGACAGGGGGCCAGCCCCAGCATTTT.

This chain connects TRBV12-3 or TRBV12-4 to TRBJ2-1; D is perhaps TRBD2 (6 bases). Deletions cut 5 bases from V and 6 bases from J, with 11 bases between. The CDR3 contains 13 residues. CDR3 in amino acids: CASSVLAVNEQFF. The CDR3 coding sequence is TGTGCCAGCAGTGTACTAGCAGTCAATGAGCAGTTCTTC.

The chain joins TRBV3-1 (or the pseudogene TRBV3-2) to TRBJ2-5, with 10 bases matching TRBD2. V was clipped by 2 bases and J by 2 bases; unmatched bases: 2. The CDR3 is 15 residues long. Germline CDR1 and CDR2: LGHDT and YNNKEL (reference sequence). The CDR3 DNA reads TGTGCCAGCAGCCAACTTAGCGGGGGGCAAGAGACCCAGTACTTC. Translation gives CASSQLSGGQETQYF.

CDR3 in DNA: TGCGCCAGCAGCCAAGTGGGCGGCGAGCTTATAAGTTCACCCCTCCACTTT. This gives the protein CASSQVGGELISSPLHF. The J gene is TRBJ1-6, the V gene TRBV4-1; D unclear. Germline CDR1 and CDR2: MGHRA and YSYEKL. Trimming took off 1 base at V and 9 bases at J, with 19 bases between the two ends. This CDR3 is built from 17 residues.

In DNA form, the CDR3 reads TGTGCCAGTAGCGGGACTGACAATGAAAAACTGTTTTTT. Its translation: CASSGTDNEKLFF. The V and J genes are TRBV19 and TRBJ1-4; maybe TRBD1 (5 bases). The germline CDR1 and CDR2 sequences are LNHDA and SQIVND (reference sequence). The CDR3 is made up of 13 amino acids. V lost 6 bases and J 5 bases, leaving 10 bases between the germline ends.

DNA of the CDR3: TGCGCCAGCAGCCCCTCACCGAATTCGCCCCAGCATTTT. As protein: CASSPSPNSPQHF. The chain joins TRBV4-1 to TRBJ1-5; D is uncertain. Germline V gene data show CDR1 as MGHRA and CDR2 as YSYEKL. V dropped 4 bases and J dropped 9 bases, with 13 bases sitting between them. There are 13 residues in the CDR3.

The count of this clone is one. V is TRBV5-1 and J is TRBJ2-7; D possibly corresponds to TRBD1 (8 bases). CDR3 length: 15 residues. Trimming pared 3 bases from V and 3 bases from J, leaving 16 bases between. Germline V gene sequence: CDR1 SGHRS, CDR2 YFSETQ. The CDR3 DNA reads TGCGCCAGCAGCTCGGACAGCGGGACAGGCTACGAGCAGTACTTC. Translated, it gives CASSSDSGTGYEQYF.

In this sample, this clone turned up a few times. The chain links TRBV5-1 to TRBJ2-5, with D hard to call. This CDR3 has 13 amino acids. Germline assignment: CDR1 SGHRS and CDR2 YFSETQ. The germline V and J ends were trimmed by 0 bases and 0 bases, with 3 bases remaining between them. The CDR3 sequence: CASSLGDQETQYF. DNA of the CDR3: TGCGCCAGCAGCTTGGGGGACCAAGAGACCCAGTACTTC.

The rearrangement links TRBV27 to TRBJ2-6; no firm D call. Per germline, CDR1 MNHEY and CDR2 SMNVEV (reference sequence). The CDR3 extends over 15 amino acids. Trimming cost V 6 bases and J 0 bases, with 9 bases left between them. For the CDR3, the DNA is TGTGCCAGCAGCTTAGGGATCTCTGGGGCCAACGTCCTGACTTTC. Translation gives CASSLGISGANVLTF.

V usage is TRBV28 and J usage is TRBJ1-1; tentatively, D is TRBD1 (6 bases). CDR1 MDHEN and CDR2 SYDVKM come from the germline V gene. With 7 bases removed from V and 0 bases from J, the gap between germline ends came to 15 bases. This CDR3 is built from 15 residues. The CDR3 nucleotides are TGTGCCAGCAACACCCCCGGGACAATGAACACTGAAGCTTTCTTT. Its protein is CASNTPGTMNTEAFF.

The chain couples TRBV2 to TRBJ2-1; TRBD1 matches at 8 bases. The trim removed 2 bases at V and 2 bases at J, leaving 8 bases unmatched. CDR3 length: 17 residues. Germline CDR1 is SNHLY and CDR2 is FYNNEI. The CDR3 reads CASSESTPGQAYNEQFF. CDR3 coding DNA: TGTGCCAGCAGTGAATCTACCCCGGGACAGGCCTACAATGAGCAGTTCTTC.

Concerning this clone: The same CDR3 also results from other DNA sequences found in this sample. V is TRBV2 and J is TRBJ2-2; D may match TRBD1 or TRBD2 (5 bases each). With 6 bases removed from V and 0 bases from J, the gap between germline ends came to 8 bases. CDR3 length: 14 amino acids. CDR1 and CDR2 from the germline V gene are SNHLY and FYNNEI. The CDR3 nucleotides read TGTGCCAGCAGCCGGGGACCGAACACCGGGGAGCTGTTTTTT. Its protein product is CASSRGPNTGELFF. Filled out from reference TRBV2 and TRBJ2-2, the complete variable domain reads EPEVTQTPSHQVTQMGQEVILRCVPISNHLYFYWYRQILGQKVEFLVSFYNNEISEKSEIFDDQFSVERPDGSNFTLKIRSTKLEDSAMYFCASSRGPNTGELFFGEGSRLTVL.

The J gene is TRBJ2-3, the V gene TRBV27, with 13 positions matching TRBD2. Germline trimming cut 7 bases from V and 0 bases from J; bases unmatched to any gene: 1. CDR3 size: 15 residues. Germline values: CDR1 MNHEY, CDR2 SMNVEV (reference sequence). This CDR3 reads CASKLAGGSTDTQYF. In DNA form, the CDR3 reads TGTGCCAGCAAACTAGCGGGGGGGAGCACAGATACGCAGTATTTT.

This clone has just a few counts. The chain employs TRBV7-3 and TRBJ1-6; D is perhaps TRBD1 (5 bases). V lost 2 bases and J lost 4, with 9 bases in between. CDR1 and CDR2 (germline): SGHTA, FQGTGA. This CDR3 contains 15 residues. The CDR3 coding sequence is TGTGCCAGCAGCTTAGCAGGGAATTATAATTCACCCCTCCACTTT. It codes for CASSLAGNYNSPLHF.

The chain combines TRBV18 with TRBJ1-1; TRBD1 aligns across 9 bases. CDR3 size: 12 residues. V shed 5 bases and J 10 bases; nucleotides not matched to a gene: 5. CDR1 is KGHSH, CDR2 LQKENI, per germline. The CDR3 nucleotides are TGTGCCAGCTCATCACAGGGGGCGGGAGCTTTCTTT. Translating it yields CASSSQGAGAFF.

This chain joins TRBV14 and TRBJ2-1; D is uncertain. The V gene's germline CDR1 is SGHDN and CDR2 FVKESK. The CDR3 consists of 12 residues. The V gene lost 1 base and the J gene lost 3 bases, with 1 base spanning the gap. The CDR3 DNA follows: TGTGCCAGCAGCCAAGTCTACAATGAGCAGTTCTTC. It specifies CASSQVYNEQFF.

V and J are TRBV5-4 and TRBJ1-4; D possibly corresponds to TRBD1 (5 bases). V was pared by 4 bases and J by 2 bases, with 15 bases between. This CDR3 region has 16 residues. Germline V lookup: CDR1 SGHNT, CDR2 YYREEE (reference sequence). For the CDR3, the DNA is TGTGCCAGCAGCCTGATTGGGGGAACGACTAATGAAAAACTGTTTTTT. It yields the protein CASSLIGGTTNEKLFF.

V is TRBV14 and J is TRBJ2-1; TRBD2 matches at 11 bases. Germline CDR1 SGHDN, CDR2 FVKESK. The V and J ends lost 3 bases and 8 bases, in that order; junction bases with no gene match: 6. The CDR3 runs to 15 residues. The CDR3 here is CASSHSGREQYEQFF. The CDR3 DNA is TGTGCCAGCAGCCATAGCGGGAGGGAGCAGTATGAGCAGTTCTTC.

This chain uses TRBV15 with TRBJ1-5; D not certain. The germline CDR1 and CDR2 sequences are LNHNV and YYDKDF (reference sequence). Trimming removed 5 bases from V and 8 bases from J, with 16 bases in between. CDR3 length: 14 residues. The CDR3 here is CATSEESGGEPQHF. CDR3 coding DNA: TGTGCCACCAGCGAGGAGTCCGGCGGGGAGCCCCAGCATTTT.

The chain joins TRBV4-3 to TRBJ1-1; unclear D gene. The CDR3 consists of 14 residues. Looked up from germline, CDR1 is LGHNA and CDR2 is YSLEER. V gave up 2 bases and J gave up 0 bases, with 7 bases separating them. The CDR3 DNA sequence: TGCGCCAGCAGCCAATCAGTAATGAACACTGAAGCTTTCTTT. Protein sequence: CASSQSVMNTEAFF.

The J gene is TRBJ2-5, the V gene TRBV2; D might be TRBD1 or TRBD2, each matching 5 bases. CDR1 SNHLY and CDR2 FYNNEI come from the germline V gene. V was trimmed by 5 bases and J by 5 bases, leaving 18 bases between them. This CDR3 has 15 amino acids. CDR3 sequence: CASSPGRSWVETQYF. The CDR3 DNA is TGTGCCAGCAGTCCGGGACGGTCATGGGTGGAGACCCAGTACTTC.

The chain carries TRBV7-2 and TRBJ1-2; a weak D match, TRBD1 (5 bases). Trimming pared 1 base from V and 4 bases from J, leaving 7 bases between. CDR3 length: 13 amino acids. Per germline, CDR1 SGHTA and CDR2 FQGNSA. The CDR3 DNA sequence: TGTGCCAGCAGCTTAGGGGGGTCCTATGGCTACACCTTC. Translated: CASSLGGSYGYTF.

The CDR3 region is CASRSSGDEQFF. DNA of the CDR3: TGTGCCAGCAGGTCTAGTGGTGATGAGCAGTTCTTC. The chain is built from TRBV3-1 (or the pseudogene TRBV3-2) and TRBJ2-1; no reliable D call. Germline CDR1 reads LGHDT; CDR2 reads YNNKEL (reference sequence). The CDR3 spans 12 residues. The V and J ends lost 6 bases and 8 bases respectively, with 11 bases between them.

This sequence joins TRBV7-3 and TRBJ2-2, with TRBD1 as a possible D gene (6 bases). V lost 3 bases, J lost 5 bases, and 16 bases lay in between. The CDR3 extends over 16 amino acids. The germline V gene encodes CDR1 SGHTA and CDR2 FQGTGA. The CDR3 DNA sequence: TGTGCCAGCAGCTTCGTACAGGGAACCTCAACCGGGGAGCTGTTTTTT. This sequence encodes CASSFVQGTSTGELFF.

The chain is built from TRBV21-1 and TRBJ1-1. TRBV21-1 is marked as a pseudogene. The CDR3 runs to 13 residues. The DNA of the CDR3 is TGTGCCAGCAGCAAAGGGAAGAAGGGTGAAGCTTTCTTT. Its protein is CASSKGKKGEAFF.